One sample yielded the 13 T cell receptor beta chains listed below, sequenced in a study of cytotoxic CD8 clonotypes in ibrutinib-treated CLL. This table comes from immunoSEQ multiplex PCR, and its TCRdb copy is limited to in-frame clones, with some not included. This repertoire shows 250,000 to 350,000 clones, more than 70% found once; its top ten account for 5.6%. The specimen was PBMCs, collected at disease progression, from a patient treated with ibrutinib. The source is a human donor with chronic lymphocytic leukemia.

The J gene is TRBJ1-1, the V gene TRBV5-1; D uncertain. Germline V CDR1 and CDR2: SGHRS, YFSETQ. The CDR3 contains 14 residues. Trimming removed 0 bases at V and 1 base at J, with 7 bases between. This CDR3 reads CASSLGPANTEAFF. In DNA, the CDR3 is TGCGCCAGCAGCTTGGGTCCAGCGAACACTGAAGCTTTCTTT.

In this sample, this clone turned up a few times. The CDR3 here is CAISEGQGVQETQYF. The CDR3, as DNA: TGTGCCATCAGTGAGGGACAGGGGGTTCAAGAGACCCAGTACTTC. The chain recombines TRBV10-3 with TRBJ2-5, with 10 bases that match TRBD1. Germline V gene sequence: CDR1 ENHRY, CDR2 SYGVKD. The junction had 2 bases not matched to a gene; V was cut back by 2 bases and J by 2 bases. CDR3 length: 15 amino acids.

This clone is a singleton in its sample. This rearrangement joins TRBV5-5 to TRBJ1-3; D might be TRBD1 (6 bases). Trimming took 0 bases from V and 0 from J, leaving 7 bases between them. Germline V gene lookup returns CDR1 SGHKS and CDR2 YYEKEE (reference sequence). This CDR3 has 15 residues. CDR3 nucleotides: TGTGCCAGCAGCTTGGCAGGGGCCTCTGGAAACACCATATATTTT. Translating gives CASSLAGASGNTIYF. Full variable domain (missing parts from reference TRBV5-5 and TRBJ1-3): DAGVTQSPTHLIKTRGQQVTLRCSPISGHKSVSWYQQVLGQGPQFIFQYYEKEERGRGNFPDRFSARQFPNYSSELNVNALLLGDSALYLCASSLAGASGNTIYFGEGSWLTVV.

The chain employs TRBV28 and TRBJ2-5; possibly TRBD1 or TRBD2 for D (5 bases each). The CDR3 contains 18 residues. Germline V gives CDR1 MDHEN, CDR2 SYDVKM. Trimming cost V 7 bases and J 3 bases, with 27 bases left between them. CDR3 in amino acids: CASNHLGVRGSPKETQYF. In DNA form, the CDR3 reads TGTGCCAGCAACCATCTGGGGGTAAGAGGGTCCCCCAAAGAGACCCAGTACTTC.

The V gene is TRBV5-1, the J gene TRBJ1-6, with 9 bases that match TRBD1. With 4 bases clipped from V and 5 bases from J, the junction kept 10 bases outside the gene matches. The CDR3 consists of 17 residues. From germline, CDR1 is SGHRS and CDR2 YFSETQ. CDR3 in amino acids: CASSTNGQGRNNSPLHF. The CDR3 nucleotides are TGCGCCAGCAGCACTAATGGACAGGGGCGAAATAATTCACCCCTCCACTTT.

The chain employs TRBV13 and TRBJ2-3, with TRBD1 matching over 7 bases. V lost 8 bases, J lost 6 bases, and 14 bases stayed unmatched. Germline V gene data show CDR1 as PRHDT and CDR2 as FYEKMQ (reference sequence). There are 15 residues in the CDR3. The CDR3 is CASGLTGSVFDTQYF. The CDR3 nucleotides read TGTGCCAGCGGATTGACAGGGTCTGTTTTTGATACGCAGTATTTT.

This rearrangement joins TRBV14 to TRBJ2-5; 7 nucleotides align to TRBD2. After removal of 4 bases from V and 10 bases from J, the junction contained 9 bases not matched to a gene. The CDR3 contains 13 residues. From germline, CDR1 is SGHDN and CDR2 FVKESK. This chain's CDR3 is CASSPGLGKIQYF. DNA of the CDR3: TGTGCCAGCAGCCCCGGACTAGGGAAGATCCAGTACTTC.

J is TRBJ2-2 and V is TRBV28; TRBD2 aligns across 14 bases. The length of the CDR3 is 18 residues. CDR1 MDHEN and CDR2 SYDVKM come from the germline V gene. After removal of 5 bases from V and 5 bases from J, the junction contained 10 bases not matched to a gene. The CDR3 here is CASSPGLAGAAGTGELFF. The CDR3 DNA is TGTGCCAGCAGTCCGGGACTAGCGGGAGCTGCGGGTACCGGGGAGCTGTTTTTT.

The V and J genes are TRBV12-2 and TRBJ1-6; the tabulated D call, TRBD1, remains unverified against the DNA. TRBV12-2 represents a pseudogene. CDR3 length equals 16 residues. The CDR3 DNA is TGTGCAAGTCGCTTTAACGGGACAGGTAATAATTCACCCCTCCACTTT. This translates into CASRFNGTGNNSPLHF.

CDR3: CASRLTGATNEKLFF. The CDR3 DNA reads as TGTGCCAGCAGGCTGACAGGCGCAACTAATGAAAAACTGTTTTTT. The chain employs TRBV6-6 and TRBJ1-4; D is possibly TRBD1 (6 bases). Trimming shortened V by 6 bases and J by 0 bases, and 11 bases separated the two germline ends. The CDR3 covers 15 residues. Germline CDR1 MNHNY, CDR2 SVGAGI (reference sequence).

The chain has TRBV25-1 and TRBJ1-5; D is undetermined. V lost 3 bases to trimming and J lost 1 base, with 7 bases between them. Germline CDR1 and CDR2: MGHDK and SYGVNS. The CDR3 sequence is 14 residues long. The CDR3 region is CASSDHGSNQPQHF. The CDR3 bases are TGTGCCAGCAGTGACCATGGAAGCAATCAGCCCCAGCATTTT. Drawing the rest from reference TRBV25-1 and TRBJ1-5, the complete variable domain is EADIYQTPRYLVIGTGKKITLECSQTMGHDKMYWYQQDPGMELHLIHYSYGVNSTEKGDLSSESTVSRIRTEHFPLTLESARPSHTSQYLCASSDHGSNQPQHFGDGTRLSIL.

The chain uses TRBV15 and TRBJ1-3; no definite D call. Germline V gene data show CDR1 as LNHNV and CDR2 as YYDKDF (reference sequence). The CDR3 has 14 amino acids. The ends were cut back, 8 bases at V and 0 bases at J, with 11 bases in the middle. CDR3 nucleotides: TGTGCCACCCAACAAAGAATCTCTGGAAACACCATATATTTT. It encodes CATQQRISGNTIYF.

This chain uses TRBV27 with TRBJ2-7; TRBD2 is a possible D gene (6 bases). The CDR3 extends over 15 amino acids. CDR1 is MNHEY, CDR2 SMNVEV, per germline (reference sequence). V lost 1 base, J lost 0 bases, and 10 bases lay in between. CDR3 residues: CASSLLAGSSYEQYF. DNA for the CDR3: TGTGCCAGCAGTTTATTGGCCGGGAGCTCCTACGAGCAGTACTTC.